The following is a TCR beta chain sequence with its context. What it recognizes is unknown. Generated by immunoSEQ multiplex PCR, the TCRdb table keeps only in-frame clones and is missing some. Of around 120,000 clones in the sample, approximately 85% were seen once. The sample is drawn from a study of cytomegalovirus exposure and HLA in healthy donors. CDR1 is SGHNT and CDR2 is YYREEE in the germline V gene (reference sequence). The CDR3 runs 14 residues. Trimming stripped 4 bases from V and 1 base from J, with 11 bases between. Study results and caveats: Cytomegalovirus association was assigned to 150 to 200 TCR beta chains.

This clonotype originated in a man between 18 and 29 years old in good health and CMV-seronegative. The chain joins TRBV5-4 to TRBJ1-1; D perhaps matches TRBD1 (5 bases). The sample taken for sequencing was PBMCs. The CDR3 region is CASSPGVANTEAFF. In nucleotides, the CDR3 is TGTGCCAGCAGCCCGGGGGTGGCGAACACTGAAGCTTTCTTT.